The 32 T cell receptor beta chains below all came from one sample that was sequenced in a study of T cell changes during pregnancy in multiple sclerosis. TCRdb's table, derived via immunoSEQ multiplex PCR, lists solely in-frame clones and lacks some. The sample records some 90,000 clones, 91% being singletons. This specimen was peripheral blood, taken after pregnancy. Receptors originate from a female donor in good health, enrolled as a control in a pregnancy study.

This chain links TRBV4-2 with TRBJ2-1; 12 bases map to TRBD2. The CDR3 consists of 15 residues. Unmatched junction bases numbered 2, after V lost 4 bases and J lost 4 bases. CDR1 LGHNA and CDR2 YNFKEQ come from the germline V gene. CDR3 residues: CASSRTSGAYNEQFF. The CDR3 nucleotides are TGTGCCAGCAGCCGGACTAGCGGGGCATACAATGAGCAGTTCTTC.

J is TRBJ2-7 and V is TRBV2; TRBD2 agrees at 12 bases. There are 15 residues in the CDR3. Germline values: CDR1 SNHLY, CDR2 FYNNEI. After removal of 5 bases from V and 4 bases from J, the junction contained 6 bases not matched to a gene. As DNA, the CDR3 is TGTGCCAGCAGTCCGACTAGCGGGGGATGGTACGAGCAGTACTTC. It codes for CASSPTSGGWYEQYF.

This sequence joins TRBV14 and TRBJ1-6, with no clear D. The V end was cut by 5 bases, the J end by 0 bases, with 8 bases between. Germline V gene lookup returns CDR1 SGHDN and CDR2 FVKESK. The CDR3 contains 15 residues. CDR3 bases: TGTGCCAGCAGCAGAACTAGCTCCTATAATTCACCCCTCCACTTT. This sequence encodes CASSRTSSYNSPLHF.

The genes are TRBV7-8 and TRBJ2-1, with TRBD2 matching 11 bases. After removal of 2 bases from V and 4 bases from J, the junction contained 4 bases not matched to a gene. Per germline, CDR1 SGHVS and CDR2 FQNEAQ. The length of the CDR3 is 16 residues. CDR3 sequence reads: CASSLTSGGQYNEQFF. CDR3 nucleotide sequence: TGTGCCAGCAGCTTAACTAGCGGGGGACAATACAATGAGCAGTTCTTC.

The chain employs TRBV7-8 and TRBJ1-3; D might be TRBD1 (6 bases). Germline V gene sequence: CDR1 SGHVS, CDR2 FQNEAQ. The CDR3 is 14 amino acids. Trimming left V 1 base short and J 6 bases short, with 10 bases between. As DNA, the CDR3 is TGTGCCAGCAGCTTAGATGGGGGCCCAAACACCATATATTTT. Protein sequence: CASSLDGGPNTIYF.

The chain employs TRBV19 and TRBJ1-2; 10 nucleotides align to TRBD1. V gave up 5 bases and J gave up 8 bases; unmatched junction bases: 8. Germline assignment: CDR1 LNHDA and CDR2 SQIVND (reference sequence). This CDR3 spans 14 amino acids. The CDR3 DNA reads as TGTGCCAGTAGTGACAGGGGGCGTGCTGGAGGCTACACCTTC. Protein product: CASSDRGRAGGYTF.

V is TRBV11-3 and J is TRBJ1-1, with D perhaps TRBD1 (5 bases). Trimming pared 5 bases from V and 1 base from J, leaving 11 bases between. Germline lookup yields CDR1 SGHNT and CDR2 YENEEA. The CDR3 runs to 14 residues. The CDR3 here is CASSRGFGNTEAFF. The CDR3 nucleotides are TGTGCCAGCAGCCGGGGGTTCGGGAACACTGAAGCTTTCTTT. The whole variable domain, filled in from reference TRBV11-3 and TRBJ1-1, reads EAGVVQSPRYKIIEKKQPVAFWCNPISGHNTLYWYLQNLGQGPELLIRYENEEAVDDSQLPKDRFSAERLKGVDSTLKIQPAELGDSAVYLCASSRGFGNTEAFFGQGTRLTVV.

The chain employs TRBV19 and TRBJ2-5, with 8 bases aligning to TRBD1. V dropped 5 bases and J dropped 5; count of bases not matched to a gene: 7. The germline V gene has CDR1 LNHDA and CDR2 SQIVND (reference sequence). This CDR3 spans 14 amino acids. CDR3 DNA: TGTGCCAGTAGTCCTGGACAGGGACGGGAGACCCAGTACTTC. Protein sequence: CASSPGQGRETQYF.

The chain employs TRBV5-1 and TRBJ1-1; 7 positions agree with TRBD1. J gave up 1 base and V 4 bases, and 7 bases lay outside the gene matches. CDR3 length: 15 residues. Germline loops: CDR1 SGHRS, CDR2 YFSETQ. The CDR3 region is CASSPRTGSNTEAFF. The CDR3 DNA follows: TGCGCCAGCAGCCCGAGGACAGGTTCGAACACTGAAGCTTTCTTT.

This rearrangement joins TRBV11-2 to TRBJ1-2; no clear D gene. Trimming stripped 1 base from V and 5 bases from J, with 11 bases between. This CDR3 region has 14 residues. Germline CDR1 and CDR2: SGHAT and FQNNGV. CDR3 nucleotides: TGTGCCAGCAGCTTAGTTAGCAGTTCTTATGGCTACACCTTC. Residues: CASSLVSSSYGYTF.

The CDR3 coding sequence is TGTGCCAGCAGCCGGACAGGTAACACCGGGGAGCTGTTTTTT. It specifies CASSRTGNTGELFF. The chain carries TRBV9 and TRBJ2-2; 7 bases line up with TRBD1. Germline lookup yields CDR1 SGDLS and CDR2 YYNGEE. V dropped 4 bases and J dropped 2; count of bases not matched to a gene: 2. The CDR3 is 14 residues long. Using reference TRBV9 and TRBJ2-2 for the parts outside the CDR3, the full variable domain is DSGVTQTPKHLITATGQRVTLRCSPRSGDLSVYWYQQSLDQGLQFLIQYYNGEERAKGNILERFSAQQFPDLHSELNLSSLELGDSALYFCASSRTGNTGELFFGEGSRLTVL.

This clone has only one observation. The V gene is TRBV20-1, the J gene TRBJ2-5; D gene unclear. In germline, CDR1 is DFQATT, CDR2 SNEGSKA (reference sequence). The CDR3 is made up of 11 amino acids. The V end lost 4 bases, the J end lost 2 bases, and 5 bases lay between the germline ends. CDR3 region: CSATLQETQYF. In DNA form, the CDR3 reads TGCAGTGCTACTTTACAAGAGACCCAGTACTTC.

The chain uses TRBV6-5 and TRBJ1-5, with a weak D call TRBD1 (6 bases). V was trimmed by 2 bases and J by 3 bases, leaving 8 bases between them. The CDR3 totals 14 residues. Germline CDR1 is MNHEY and CDR2 is SVGAGI. This CDR3 reads CASSYGGANQPQHF. In nucleotides, the CDR3 is TGTGCCAGCAGTTACGGGGGGGCCAATCAGCCCCAGCATTTT.

This clone has just one count. The chain couples TRBV11-2 to TRBJ1-6; 7 bases fit TRBD1. The V and J ends lost 4 bases and 10 bases, in that order; junction bases with no gene match: 10. The CDR3 loop spans 15 amino acids. Germline CDR1 reads SGHAT; CDR2 reads FQNNGV. The CDR3 DNA follows: TGTGCCAGCAGCTCAAGGGGGACAGCCGGCTCACCCCTCCACTTT. Protein product: CASSSRGTAGSPLHF.

V usage is TRBV15 and J usage is TRBJ1-2; D call uncertain. The germline V gene has CDR1 LNHNV and CDR2 YYDKDF (reference sequence). CDR3 length: 10 amino acids. Trimming cost V 8 bases and J 7 bases, with 8 bases left between them. The CDR3 loop reads CATYDTGYTF. CDR3 bases: TGTGCCACCTACGACACTGGCTACACCTTC.

This clone was recorded a few times. The J gene is TRBJ2-1, the V gene TRBV2; 9 bases agree with TRBD1. Germline V gene lookup returns CDR1 SNHLY and CDR2 FYNNEI. V dropped 6 bases and J dropped 12; count of bases not matched to a gene: 0. The CDR3 consists of 10 residues. Here the CDR3 DNA reads TGTGCCAGCAGGGGACAGGGGCAGTTCTTC. The encoded protein is CASRGQGQFF. The full variable domain, completed using reference TRBV2 and TRBJ2-1, is EPEVTQTPSHQVTQMGQEVILRCVPISNHLYFYWYRQILGQKVEFLVSFYNNEISEKSEIFDDQFSVERPDGSNFTLKIRSTKLEDSAMYFCASRGQGQFFGPGTRLTVL.

CDR3 bases: TGTGCCAGCAGCCGGGACAGCTTCTACGAGCAGTACTTC. It specifies CASSRDSFYEQYF. The J gene is TRBJ2-7, the V gene TRBV5-4; 7 bases match TRBD1. The ends lost 4 bases at V and 3 bases at J; junction bases unmatched: 4. This CDR3 region has 13 residues. CDR1 and CDR2 (germline): SGHNT, YYREEE (reference sequence).

Regarding this clone: This CDR3 is also generated by other DNA sequences in the sample. This chain joins TRBV27 and TRBJ2-3; 7 nucleotides align to TRBD1. Unmatched junction bases numbered 8, after V lost 6 bases and J lost 2 bases. This CDR3 spans 15 amino acids. The germline V gene has CDR1 MNHEY and CDR2 SMNVEV (reference sequence). The CDR3 DNA reads as TGTGCCAGCAGCCTGGCAGGGGGACCCACAGATACGCAGTATTTT. Its protein is CASSLAGGPTDTQYF.

This chain joins TRBV6-5 and TRBJ2-3; D possibly corresponds to TRBD2 (5 bases). Germline CDR1 MNHEY, CDR2 SVGAGI. The CDR3 contains 14 residues. Trimming took off 4 bases at V and 2 bases at J, with 10 bases between the two ends. CDR3 sequence reads: CASSLGLFTDTQYF. For the CDR3, the DNA is TGTGCCAGCAGTTTAGGACTTTTCACAGATACGCAGTATTTT.

This rearrangement joins TRBV6-1 to TRBJ1-3, with D tentatively TRBD1 (6 bases). V lost 2 bases, J lost 1 base, and 18 bases lay in between. The CDR3 contains 18 residues. The germline V gene has CDR1 MNHNS and CDR2 SASEGT. CDR3 in amino acids: CASSERVQGRISGNTIYF. The CDR3 DNA reads as TGTGCCAGCAGTGAAAGGGTACAGGGCCGGATATCTGGAAACACCATATATTTT.

The chain employs TRBV9 and TRBJ1-4, with 8 bases fitting TRBD1. The V gene's germline CDR1 is SGDLS and CDR2 YYNGEE. This CDR3 region has 15 residues. V lost 3 bases and J lost 7; bases outside the gene matches: 8. The CDR3 DNA is TGTGCCAGCAGCGGCCATCAGGGGGCAGGTGAAAAACTGTTTTTT. Residues: CASSGHQGAGEKLFF.

This clone was counted a few times. V and J are TRBV2 and TRBJ1-1; D is uncertain. Trimming pared 1 base from V and 0 bases from J, leaving 9 bases between. The CDR3 extends over 15 amino acids. From germline, CDR1 is SNHLY and CDR2 FYNNEI. The CDR3 region is CASSEEAVVNTEAFF. CDR3 nucleotide sequence: TGTGCCAGCAGTGAAGAGGCGGTCGTGAACACTGAAGCTTTCTTT.

The genes are TRBV11-2 and TRBJ2-7; unclear D gene. Germline values: CDR1 SGHAT, CDR2 FQNNGV. Trimming took 6 bases from V and 6 from J, leaving 12 bases between them. This CDR3 has 12 amino acids. CDR3 sequence (DNA): TGTGCCAGCAGGACATATCTCCGCGAGCAGTACTTC. It encodes CASRTYLREQYF.

The V and J genes are TRBV4-2 and TRBJ2-5, with D possibly matching TRBD1 (6 bases). The CDR3 runs to 16 residues. The ends were cut back, 1 base at V and 3 bases at J, with 15 bases in the middle. Germline assignment: CDR1 LGHNA and CDR2 YNFKEQ. This CDR3 is CASSQAGAGAEETQYF. As DNA, the CDR3 is TGTGCCAGCAGCCAAGCAGGAGCAGGGGCGGAAGAGACCCAGTACTTC.

The chain employs TRBV19 and TRBJ2-5, with 7 bases matching TRBD2. After removal of 6 bases from V and 4 bases from J, the junction contained 8 bases not matched to a gene. Germline V gene data show CDR1 as LNHDA and CDR2 as SQIVND (reference sequence). This CDR3 region has 14 residues. CDR3 DNA: TGTGCCAGTAGGCTCCGAGGGAGGGGAGAGACCCAGTACTTC. Its translation: CASRLRGRGETQYF.

CDR3: CASSFGGAEADTQYF. CDR3 sequence (DNA): TGTGCCAGCAGCTTCGGCGGGGCGGAGGCAGATACGCAGTATTTT. The chain recombines TRBV5-4 with TRBJ2-3; the D gene is possibly TRBD2 (6 bases). The CDR3 has 15 residues. V lost 2 bases and J lost 4, with 14 bases in between. Germline V gene lookup returns CDR1 SGHNT and CDR2 YYREEE (reference sequence).

The chain has TRBV5-6 and TRBJ1-1; TRBD1 agrees at 9 bases. Germline assignment: CDR1 SGHDT and CDR2 YYEEEE. With 5 bases clipped from V and 4 bases from J, the junction kept 9 bases outside the gene matches. The CDR3 extends over 15 amino acids. The CDR3 DNA reads TGTGCCAGCAGGGGGGAAGGACAGGGGTTCACTGAAGCTTTCTTT. This codes for CASRGEGQGFTEAFF.

This clone was observed once. This chain joins TRBV29-1 and TRBJ1-1, with a tentative D call TRBD1 (6 bases). CDR1 is SQVTM, CDR2 ANQGSEA, per germline. The length of the CDR3 is 14 residues. V lost 4 bases and J lost 5, with 17 bases in between. The DNA of the CDR3 is TGCAGCGTTGCTGCCGTGGGGGCGAGGACTGAAGCTTTCTTT. This sequence encodes CSVAAVGARTEAFF.

The chain is built from TRBV4-3 and TRBJ2-7; the D gene is possibly TRBD2 (5 bases). CDR3 length: 14 amino acids. V dropped 0 bases and J dropped 2 bases, with 8 bases sitting between them. In germline, CDR1 is LGHNA, CDR2 YSLEER. The CDR3 sequence: CASSQELGAYEQYF. DNA of the CDR3: TGCGCCAGCAGCCAAGAACTCGGGGCCTACGAGCAGTACTTC.

The chain uses TRBV6-4 and TRBJ2-5; TRBD1 agrees at 8 bases. The junction had 10 bases not matched to a gene; V was cut back by 5 bases and J by 5 bases. The CDR3 length is 15 residues. The germline V gene has CDR1 MRHNA and CDR2 SNTAGT. CDR3 loop: CASSSPGQVDETQYF. CDR3 nucleotide sequence: TGTGCCAGCAGTTCCCCGGGACAGGTTGATGAGACCCAGTACTTC.

This rearrangement joins TRBV28 to TRBJ2-7, with D possibly being TRBD1 (5 bases). Trimming cost V 2 bases and J 4 bases, with 12 bases left between them. The germline V gene has CDR1 MDHEN and CDR2 SYDVKM. This CDR3 has 14 amino acids. The CDR3 protein is CASSLPRQPYEQYF. In DNA, the CDR3 is TGTGCCAGCAGTTTACCCCGACAGCCTTACGAGCAGTACTTC.

The sample holds a few counts of this clone. The CDR3 is CASSPPLVSTEAFF. The CDR3 coding sequence is TGTGCCAGCAGCCCCCCCCTCGTGTCCACTGAAGCTTTCTTT. The gene calls are TRBV7-9 and TRBJ1-1; D unclear. The germline V gene encodes CDR1 SEHNR and CDR2 FQNEAQ (reference sequence). The CDR3 runs 14 residues. V was pared by 5 bases and J by 4 bases, with 14 bases between.